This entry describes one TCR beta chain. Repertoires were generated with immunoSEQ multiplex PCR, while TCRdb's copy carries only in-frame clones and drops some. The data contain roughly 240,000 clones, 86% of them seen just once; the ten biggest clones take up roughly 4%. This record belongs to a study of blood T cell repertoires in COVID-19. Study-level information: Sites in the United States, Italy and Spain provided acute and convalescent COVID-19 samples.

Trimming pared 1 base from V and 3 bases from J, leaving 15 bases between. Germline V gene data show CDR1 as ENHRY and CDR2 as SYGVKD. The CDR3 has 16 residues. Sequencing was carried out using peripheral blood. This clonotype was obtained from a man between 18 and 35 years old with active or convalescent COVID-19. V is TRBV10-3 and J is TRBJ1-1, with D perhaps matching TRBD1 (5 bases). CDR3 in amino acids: CAISEYLVGQDTEAFF. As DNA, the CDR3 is TGTGCCATCAGTGAGTACCTAGTGGGGCAGGACACTGAAGCTTTCTTT.